This entry describes one TCR beta chain. This clonotype was recorded many times. What this receptor recognizes is not known. Per-base quality was not reported, and no clone a single base away is much larger than it. From a lookup of the germline V gene, CDR1 and CDR2 are SGHVS and FNYEAQ. From the cysteine up to the phenylalanine, the CDR3 has a length of 13 residues. Only the CDR3 DNA stays, 39 bases, in frame from base 1. V lost 3 bases and J lost 4 bases; the stretch between them is 8 bases long. This sample was sequenced with an Illumina NovaSeq 6000. TCRalpha and TCRbeta cDNA libraries were built by 5'RACE with constant-segment primers, adding sample barcodes and unique molecular identifiers. Trizol reagent was used to extract RNA from every sample. Libraries were amplified in two PCR steps, with a second sample barcode and Illumina TruSeq adapters added in the second step. Sequencing of the libraries was done on an Illumina NovaSeq, producing 2 x 150 bp paired-end reads. The authors processed their data as follows. Reads were demultiplexed and collapsed into UMI-guided consensus sequences with migec v1.2.7. With mixcr v2.1.11, UMI consensuses were aligned to TRA and TRB V and J templates and assembled into clonotypes. A clonotype was counted as expanded or contracted only if both edgeR and NoisET called the change significant, with noise models trained on biological replicates. For edgeR calls, the cutoffs were a false discovery rate-adjusted p below 0.01 and a log2 fold-change threshold of 1. As an exploratory analysis of dynamics, max-normalized trajectories of the 1000 most abundant clonotypes were examined by PCA with hierarchical clustering. Each responding clone was given a CD4 or CD8 phenotype based on the CD4+ and CD8+ repertoires, which had been sequenced separately. TCRdb trimmed public reads at Q25 via fastp, called clones via MiXCR and kept in-frame beta chains. A single entry per CDR3 protein holds the most common genes and DNA from its merged rows. The V and J calls shown here were made by TCRdb, not taken from the authors' results. A total of some 64,000 distinct CDR3 sequences appear in this sample, 9.3% of them only once. Clones ranked in the top ten supply approximately 1.1% of the sample.

This sample was taken from a study of T-cell memory formation after mild COVID-19 (dated by TCRdb to the early 2020s). In the study overall: TCR sequence clusters from the two donors were found to be largely donor specific. Two young, previously healthy adult volunteers made up the cohort, one male and one female. Longitudinal TCRalpha and TCRbeta repertoire sequencing tracked T-cell clones expanding and contracting after mild COVID-19 in a couple of donors. General findings and caveats noted by the study authors: Some responding clones were found in pre-infection memory, which suggests that pre-existing cross-reactive memory T cells took part in the SARS-CoV-2 response. Contracting CD4+ clones turned up mainly in the CM and EM memory subsets, whereas EMRA was where CD8+ clones were enriched. The second-wave clones that peaked on day 37 were not confirmed to be SARS-CoV-2 specific. From day 15 to 85, contracting clones showed balanced CD4/CD8 phenotypes, whereas a second wave of clones that expanded from day 15 to 37 leaned towards CD4+. The study covered only a couple of mild cases, and larger cohorts including severe cases with pre-infection samples were considered necessary.

Ficoll-Paque density gradient centrifugation was the method used to isolate PBMCs. The chain links TRBV7-6 with TRBJ2-3; possibly the D gene is TRBD2, per 6 matching bases. The sequenced material came from PBMCs or a T cell subset sorted from them (not recorded which). The receptor was isolated from a man aged 18 to 29 who had mild COVID-19 (a few samples of this study predate the infection). The sample titles of this study are shuffled in the database, so cell type and time point are left out; the donor was told from shared clones. The CDR3 here reads CASSFGGSDTQYF. The DNA is TGTGCCAGCAGCTTCGGGGGATCAGATACGCAGTATTTT.